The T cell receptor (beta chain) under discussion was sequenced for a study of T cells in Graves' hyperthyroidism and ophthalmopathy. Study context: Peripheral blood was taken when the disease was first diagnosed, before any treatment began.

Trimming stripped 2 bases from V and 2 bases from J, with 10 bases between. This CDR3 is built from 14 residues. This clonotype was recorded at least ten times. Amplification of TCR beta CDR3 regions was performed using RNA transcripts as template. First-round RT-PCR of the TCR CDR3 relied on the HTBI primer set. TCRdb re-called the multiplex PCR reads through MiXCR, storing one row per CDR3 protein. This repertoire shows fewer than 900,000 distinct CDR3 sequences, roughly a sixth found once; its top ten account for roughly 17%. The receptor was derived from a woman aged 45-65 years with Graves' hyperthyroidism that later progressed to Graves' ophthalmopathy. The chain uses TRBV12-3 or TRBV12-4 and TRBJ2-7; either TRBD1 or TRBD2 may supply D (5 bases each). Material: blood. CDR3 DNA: TGTGCCAGCAGTTTACTGAGGGACCCCTACGAGCAGTACTTC. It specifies CASSLLRDPYEQYF.